This T cell receptor beta chain comes out of a study of regulatory T cells in long-lasting Graves disease. Time point described: persistent/refractory GD, antithyroid drugs over 5 years with positive TRAb. TCR sequences were obtained from RNA taken from PBMCs. The CDR3 has 15 residues. Germline CDR1 SGHRS, CDR2 YFSETQ. V lost 4 bases, J lost 2 bases, and 15 bases lay in between. Libraries of TCR beta came from iRepertoire HTBI primers plus Arm-PCR of CDR3 regions. A single record per CDR3 protein comes from TCRdb applying MiXCR to the multiplex PCR reads. The sample yields roughly 700,000 distinct CDR3 sequences, 30% seen once.

The V call is TRBV5-1, the J call TRBJ1-1; a possible D gene is TRBD1 (6 bases). This sample comprised peripheral blood mononuclear cells (PBMCs), obtained when the disease was refractory, from a patient treated with antithyroid drugs. This sequence originates from a female donor with Graves disease. The CDR3 sequence is CASSRSGVLNTEAFF. The DNA for the CDR3 is TGCGCCAGCAGCCGCTCAGGGGTGCTAAACACTGAAGCTTTCTTT.